A selection of T cell receptor beta chains follows, all from one sample in a study of beta chain features in type 1 diabetes. Repertoires were generated with immunoSEQ multiplex PCR, while TCRdb's copy carries only in-frame clones and drops some. The sample has some 660,000 clones; around 15% are singletons. The sequencing sample was made of naive CD4+ T cells from blood. These receptors originate from a man aged 18 to 29 with type 1 diabetes. CDR3s include the opening cysteine and the closing phenylalanine or tryptophan. A D gene is named only where the DNA matches it firmly. Expanded clones get a size class; other rows say once, few or many, or leave the size out.

abundance: few; d_gene: .; j_gene: TRBJ2-5; v_gene: TRBV28; CDR3nt: TGTGCCAGCAGTTTAAAGAGGGTTGTTGGACAAGAGACCCAGTACTTC; CDR3aa: CASSLKRVVGQETQYF
abundance: few; d_gene: .; j_gene: TRBJ1-3; v_gene: TRBV7-2; CDR3nt: TGTGCCAGCCAATCCCAGGGGTACTCTGGAAACACCATATATTTT; CDR3aa: CASQSQGYSGNTIYF
abundance: few; d_gene: .; j_gene: TRBJ2-7; v_gene: TRBV7-9; CDR3nt: TGTGCCAGCAGCTCAGGGGGGTCTTTTTCGTACGAGCAGTACTTC; CDR3aa: CASSSGGSFSYEQYF
abundance: few; d_gene: .; j_gene: TRBJ2-2; v_gene: TRBV7-9; CDR3nt: TGTGCCAGCAGCTCAATTAGTCCGGAGATTTACACCGGGGAGCTGTTTTTT; CDR3aa: CASSSISPEIYTGELFF
abundance: few; d_gene: .; j_gene: TRBJ2-4; v_gene: TRBV5-1; CDR3nt: TGCGCCAGCGCCCAAGGGAGTCGGGACATTCAGTACTTC; CDR3aa: CASAQGSRDIQYF
abundance: few; d_gene: TRBD1; j_gene: TRBJ2-1; v_gene: TRBV18; CDR3nt: TGTGCCAGCTCACTCCGGGACAGCAAGGCCAGTGAGCAGTTCTTC; CDR3aa: CASSLRDSKASEQFF
abundance: .; d_gene: TRBD1; j_gene: TRBJ2-2; v_gene: TRBV25-1; CDR3nt: TGTGCCAGCAGTGAGGGGACAGGGAACACCGGGGAGCTGTTTTTT; CDR3aa: CASSEGTGNTGELFF
abundance: few; d_gene: .; j_gene: TRBJ2-7; v_gene: TRBV29-1; CDR3nt: TGCAGTTTTCAGGGGTTACGCTACGAGCAGTACTTC; CDR3aa: CSFQGLRYEQYF
abundance: few; d_gene: .; j_gene: TRBJ1-5; v_gene: TRBV6-6; CDR3nt: TGTGCCAGCAGTTACTCGACAGAAATTAGCAATCAGCCCCAGCATTTT; CDR3aa: CASSYSTEISNQPQHF
abundance: .; d_gene: .; j_gene: TRBJ1-1; v_gene: TRBV6-1; CDR3nt: TGTGCCAGCAGTGATCGTGTGGCGCGGGACTACAACACTGAAGCTTTCTTT; CDR3aa: CASSDRVARDYNTEAFF
abundance: .; d_gene: .; j_gene: TRBJ2-1; v_gene: TRBV9; CDR3nt: TGTGCCAGCAGCGTAGATCATGAGCAGTTCTTC; CDR3aa: CASSVDHEQFF
abundance: .; d_gene: TRBD1; j_gene: TRBJ1-5; v_gene: TRBV7-6; CDR3nt: TGTGCCAGCAGCTTAGATGGGACAGACGGTCAGCCCCAGCATTTT; CDR3aa: CASSLDGTDGQPQHF
abundance: few; d_gene: .; j_gene: TRBJ2-1; v_gene: TRBV7-2; CDR3nt: TGTGCCAGCAGCTCCGCGGGCTACACCTACAATGAGCAGTTCTTC; CDR3aa: CASSSAGYTYNEQFF
abundance: few; d_gene: .; j_gene: TRBJ1-1; v_gene: TRBV4-2; CDR3nt: TGTGCCAGCAGCCAAGATGGGCTTAAAACTGAAGCTTTCTTT; CDR3aa: CASSQDGLKTEAFF
abundance: few; d_gene: .; j_gene: TRBJ1-2; v_gene: TRBV5-1; CDR3nt: TGCGCCAGCAGCTTGGGGGACCTTGGGCGCTACACCTTC; CDR3aa: CASSLGDLGRYTF
abundance: few; d_gene: TRBD1; j_gene: TRBJ2-7; v_gene: TRBV5-6; CDR3nt: TGTGCCAGCAGCGGGACAGTGAGCTCCTACGAGCAGTACTTC; CDR3aa: CASSGTVSSYEQYF
abundance: few; d_gene: .; j_gene: TRBJ2-1; v_gene: TRBV5-4; CDR3nt: TGTGCCAGCAGCTTGGGACTCACCGACAATGTCAATGAGCAGTTCTTC; CDR3aa: CASSLGLTDNVNEQFF
abundance: .; d_gene: TRBD1; j_gene: TRBJ2-1; v_gene: TRBV7-9; CDR3nt: TGTGCCAGCAGCTTATTAGGACAGGGTCTTGAGCAGTTCTTC; CDR3aa: CASSLLGQGLEQFF
abundance: .; d_gene: .; j_gene: TRBJ2-1; v_gene: TRBV29-1; CDR3nt: TGCAGCGTTCTCTCTTCGAGCTCCTACAATGAGCAGTTCTTC; CDR3aa: CSVLSSSSYNEQFF
abundance: few; d_gene: TRBD1; j_gene: TRBJ2-1; v_gene: TRBV7-2; CDR3nt: TGTGCCAGCAGCTTAGTTGGTCAGGCGGGACAGGAACTCTTC; CDR3aa: CASSLVGQAGQELF
abundance: few; d_gene: .; j_gene: TRBJ1-5; v_gene: TRBV2; CDR3nt: TGTGCCAGCAGTGACCGGGGGCGCGAGCCCCAGCATTTT; CDR3aa: CASSDRGREPQHF
abundance: few; d_gene: TRBD2; j_gene: TRBJ2-3; v_gene: TRBV5-4; CDR3nt: TGTGCCAGCAGCTTGGTAAGGTCGGGGGGGAGCACAGATACGCAGTATTTT; CDR3aa: CASSLVRSGGSTDTQYF
abundance: few; d_gene: .; j_gene: TRBJ2-7; v_gene: TRBV25-1; CDR3nt: TGTGCCAGCAGTGAACAGGGCGCCTACGAGCAGTACTTC; CDR3aa: CASSEQGAYEQYF
abundance: .; d_gene: .; j_gene: TRBJ1-5; v_gene: TRBV7-9; CDR3nt: TGTGCCAGCAGCCCCGGCGGCCAGCCCCAGCATTTT; CDR3aa: CASSPGGQPQHF
abundance: .; d_gene: TRBD1; j_gene: TRBJ2-1; v_gene: TRBV14; CDR3nt: TGTGCCAGCACCGAAGCTGGACAGGGGACATACAATGAGCAGTTCTTC; CDR3aa: CASTEAGQGTYNEQFF
abundance: .; d_gene: .; j_gene: TRBJ2-3; v_gene: TRBV30; CDR3nt: TGTGCCTCCTCATCGGGACGCACAGATACGCAGTATTTT; CDR3aa: CASSSGRTDTQYF
abundance: .; d_gene: TRBD1; j_gene: TRBJ2-7; v_gene: TRBV19; CDR3nt: TGTGCCAGTAGTAAAAACAGGGGCGCCTACGAGCAGTACTTC; CDR3aa: CASSKNRGAYEQYF
abundance: .; d_gene: .; j_gene: TRBJ1-5; v_gene: TRBV4-1; CDR3nt: TGCGCCAGCAGCCACGACAATCAGCCCCAGCATTTT; CDR3aa: CASSHDNQPQHF
abundance: .; d_gene: TRBD1; j_gene: TRBJ2-6; v_gene: TRBV4-1; CDR3nt: TGCGCCAGCAGCCGGATCGGACAGGGTTACTCTGGGGCCAACGTCCTGACTTTC; CDR3aa: CASSRIGQGYSGANVLTF